These 23 T cell receptor beta chains were sequenced from one sample in a study of T cells in Graves' hyperthyroidism and ophthalmopathy. Using RNA transcripts as the source, TCR beta CDR3 regions were amplified. The study used the HTBI primer set for a first-round RT-PCR of the TCR CDR3. In TCRdb, the multiplex PCR reads were re-called with MiXCR into one record per CDR3 protein. In the table there are some 770,000 distinct CDR3 sequences, roughly 17% of which are singletons. What was sequenced was blood. Receptor source: a man between 18 and 35 years old with Graves' hyperthyroidism.

In this sample, this clonotype turned up many times. This chain uses TRBV29-1 with TRBJ2-7; D is ambiguous. This CDR3 has 14 amino acids. From germline, CDR1 is SQVTM and CDR2 ANQGSEA. Trimming cost V 3 bases and J 2 bases, with 14 bases left between them. The CDR3 is CSVDGIGGAYEQYF. In nucleotides, the CDR3 is TGCAGCGTTGATGGGATTGGCGGAGCCTACGAGCAGTACTTC.

This clonotype has a handful of counts. V is TRBV20-1 and J is TRBJ2-3, with 9 bases fitting TRBD1. The CDR3 has 17 residues. From germline, CDR1 is DFQATT and CDR2 SNEGSKA (reference sequence). Trimming removed 1 base from V and 3 bases from J; junction bases left unmatched: 11. CDR3 coding DNA: TGCAGTGCTAGAGGGTCTACCGGGACAGGGAGAACAGATACGCAGTATTTT. Encoded protein: CSARGSTGTGRTDTQYF.

This chain connects TRBV30 to TRBJ2-3, with D maybe TRBD1 (5 bases). The V end was cut by 5 bases, the J end by 0 bases, with 9 bases between. CDR3 size: 13 residues. Germline V lookup: CDR1 GTSNPN, CDR2 SVGIG (reference sequence). The CDR3, as DNA: TGTGCCTGGGACAGAAAGAGCACAGATACGCAGTATTTT. It specifies CAWDRKSTDTQYF.

J is TRBJ2-7 and V is TRBV5-6; 8 bases align to TRBD1. Looked up from germline, CDR1 is SGHDT and CDR2 is YYEEEE. The CDR3 is made up of 12 amino acids. J lost 5 bases, V lost 7 bases, and 5 bases had no gene match. CDR3 sequence reads: CASGQGDHEQYF. CDR3 sequence (DNA): TGTGCCAGCGGACAGGGTGACCACGAGCAGTACTTC.

There are a few counts of this clonotype. The V and J genes are TRBV19 and TRBJ2-5; D is unclear. Trimming left V 5 bases short and J 5 bases short, with 12 bases between. Germline CDR1 and CDR2: LNHDA and SQIVND (reference sequence). The CDR3 spans 13 residues. The CDR3 spells CASSAWGRETQYF. The CDR3 nucleotides are TGTGCCAGTAGTGCTTGGGGTAGGGAGACCCAGTACTTC. Full variable domain (remainder filled in from reference TRBV19 and TRBJ2-5): DGGITQSPKYLFRKEGQNVTLSCEQNLNHDAMYWYRQDPGQGLRLIYYSQIVNDFQKGDIAEGYSVSREKKESFPLTVTSAQKNPTAFYLCASSAWGRETQYFGPGTRLLVL.

At least ten counts were recorded for this clonotype. This chain connects TRBV6-1 to TRBJ1-1; 7 bases fit TRBD1. The CDR3 spans 13 residues. V was clipped by 4 bases and J by 6 bases; unmatched bases: 5. Germline CDR1 reads MNHNS; CDR2 reads SASEGT. The CDR3: CASSVEQGAEAFF. CDR3 sequence (DNA): TGTGCCAGCAGTGTCGAGCAGGGGGCTGAAGCTTTCTTT.

This clonotype was counted a few times. The V gene is TRBV20-1, the J gene TRBJ2-1; TRBD2 might be the D (5 bases). This CDR3 contains 14 residues. Germline values: CDR1 DFQATT, CDR2 SNEGSKA (reference sequence). Trimming removed 6 bases at V and 0 bases at J, with 12 bases between. CDR3 sequence (DNA): TGCAGTGCCCCCAGACTAACCTCCTACAATGAGCAGTTCTTC. Its protein product is CSAPRLTSYNEQFF.

The genes are TRBV29-1 and TRBJ2-7; D call uncertain. The CDR3 is made up of 13 amino acids. Germline lookup yields CDR1 SQVTM and CDR2 ANQGSEA. The V gene lost 5 bases and the J gene lost 2 bases, with 13 bases spanning the gap. CDR3 bases: TGCAGCGTTCGCATCTCCAGGACCTACGAGCAGTACTTC. It is translated as CSVRISRTYEQYF.

The chain links TRBV19 to TRBJ2-2, with 8 bases aligning to TRBD1. The CDR3 extends over 16 amino acids. Looked up from germline, CDR1 is LNHDA and CDR2 is SQIVND (reference sequence). The trim removed 5 bases at V and 1 base at J, leaving 6 bases unmatched. The CDR3 is CASSPGQGLNTGELFF. CDR3 DNA: TGTGCCAGTAGTCCAGGACAGGGCTTGAACACCGGGGAGCTGTTTTTT. The whole variable domain, remainder taken from reference TRBV19 and TRBJ2-2, is DGGITQSPKYLFRKEGQNVTLSCEQNLNHDAMYWYRQDPGQGLRLIYYSQIVNDFQKGDIAEGYSVSREKKESFPLTVTSAQKNPTAFYLCASSPGQGLNTGELFFGEGSRLTVL.

V is TRBV24-1 and J is TRBJ2-2, with D hard to call. The germline V gene encodes CDR1 KGHDR and CDR2 SFDVKD. The CDR3 totals 15 residues. Trimming left V 1 base short and J 3 bases short, with 8 bases between. This CDR3 reads CATSDFYEHTGELFF. The CDR3 DNA reads as TGTGCCACCAGTGATTTTTACGAACACACCGGGGAGCTGTTTTTT.

The chain carries TRBV24-1 and TRBJ2-1; TRBD2 might be the D (6 bases). There are 16 residues in the CDR3. CDR1 is KGHDR and CDR2 is SFDVKD in the germline V gene. Between the trimmed V and J ends, which lost 0 bases and 7 bases, there was a span of 15 bases. CDR3 DNA sequence: TGTGCCACCAGTGATTTGGACGGGAGTATGGGGAATGAGCAGTTCTTC. Amino acid sequence: CATSDLDGSMGNEQFF.

This clonotype showed up many times. V usage is TRBV19 and J usage is TRBJ1-5; tentative D call: TRBD1 (5 bases). Per the germline V gene, CDR1 is LNHDA and CDR2 is SQIVND (reference sequence). Trimming shortened V by 7 bases and J by 7 bases, and 11 bases separated the two germline ends. The CDR3 spans 12 residues. The CDR3 DNA reads as TGTGCCAGTACCCAGGGCGGACAGCCCCAGCATTTT. Its protein is CASTQGGQPQHF.

This clonotype has at least ten counts. The chain has TRBV3-1 and TRBJ2-7; TRBD1 matches at 8 bases. Germline V gives CDR1 LGHDT, CDR2 YNNKEL (reference sequence). The V gene end was trimmed by 1 base and the J gene end by 0 bases; junction bases not matched to a gene: 5. The CDR3 sequence is 16 residues long. This chain's CDR3 is CASSQGRTGSSYEQYF. As DNA, the CDR3 is TGTGCCAGCAGCCAAGGTCGGACAGGGTCCTCCTACGAGCAGTACTTC.

A few counts support this clonotype. The rearrangement links TRBV9 to TRBJ1-3; 12 nucleotides match TRBD1. Germline V lookup: CDR1 SGDLS, CDR2 YYNGEE. There are 18 residues in the CDR3. The J segment lost 4 bases and the V segment lost 4 bases, leaving 12 bases of the junction unmatched. CDR3 DNA: TGTGCCAGCAGCCTCGGGACAGGGGGCGCAGCGAGCGGAAACACCATATATTTT. Its protein product is CASSLGTGGAASGNTIYF. Together with reference TRBV9 and TRBJ1-3, the CDR3 gives the full variable domain: DSGVTQTPKHLITATGQRVTLRCSPRSGDLSVYWYQQSLDQGLQFLIQYYNGEERAKGNILERFSAQQFPDLHSELNLSSLELGDSALYFCASSLGTGGAASGNTIYFGEGSWLTVV.

J is TRBJ1-2 and V is TRBV11-2; weak D call: TRBD1 (5 bases). Trimming took 2 bases from V and 0 from J, leaving 10 bases between them. CDR1 and CDR2 (germline): SGHAT, FQNNGV. The CDR3 extends over 15 amino acids. CDR3 protein: CASSLLPGTNYGYTF. The DNA of the CDR3 is TGTGCCAGCAGCTTATTGCCAGGGACTAACTATGGCTACACCTTC.

This clonotype occurred many times. The gene calls are TRBV12-3 or TRBV12-4 and TRBJ2-1; 9 bases line up with TRBD2. The CDR3 extends over 15 amino acids. The J segment lost 7 bases and the V segment lost 6 bases, leaving 10 bases of the junction unmatched. CDR3 in DNA: TGTGCCAGCAGCCGACCGGGACTAGCTGATAATGAGCAGTTCTTC. It specifies CASSRPGLADNEQFF.

The chain uses TRBV11-3 and TRBJ2-2, with D unresolved. This CDR3 comprises 18 residues. CDR1 is SGHNT and CDR2 is YENEEA in the germline V gene. Trimming removed 0 bases at V and 3 bases at J, with 17 bases between. CDR3 DNA sequence: TGTGCCAGCAGCTTAGACCTATTGGGCCAAAGGGACACCGGGGAGCTGTTTTTT. It yields the protein CASSLDLLGQRDTGELFF.

The table lists this clonotype with a few counts. The rearrangement joins TRBV29-1 to TRBJ2-5, with 10 nucleotides matching TRBD2. V dropped 7 bases and J dropped 5; count of bases not matched to a gene: 10. The CDR3 length is 14 residues. The germline V gene has CDR1 SQVTM and CDR2 ANQGSEA. DNA for the CDR3: TGCAGCGCCGGAAGCGGGAGGGCCAGTGAGACCCAGTACTTC. Amino acids: CSAGSGRASETQYF.

The J gene is TRBJ2-7, the V gene TRBV6-2 or TRBV6-3; the match to TRBD2 covers 11 bases. V shed 5 bases, J shed 4 bases, and the junction held 7 bases outside the gene matches. CDR1 and CDR2 (germline): MNHEY, SVGEGT. The CDR3 runs 15 residues. The CDR3 loop is CASSGRLAGLYEQYF. For the CDR3, the DNA is TGTGCCAGCAGTGGAAGACTAGCGGGATTGTACGAGCAGTACTTC.

This clonotype was counted at least ten times. The chain is built from TRBV3-1 and TRBJ1-5; D gene ambiguous. The CDR3 is 16 amino acids. The V and J ends lost 0 bases and 3 bases respectively, with 12 bases between them. Germline CDR1 and CDR2: LGHDT and YNNKEL (reference sequence). CDR3 coding DNA: TGTGCCAGCAGCCAAGAGCCTGGGAGGCCCAATCAGCCCCAGCATTTT. Translated: CASSQEPGRPNQPQHF.

This clonotype was seen a few times. This chain links TRBV2 with TRBJ2-5; D may correspond to TRBD1 or TRBD2 (5 bases each). This CDR3 has 17 amino acids. V dropped 3 bases and J dropped 3 bases, with 20 bases sitting between them. Germline V lookup: CDR1 SNHLY, CDR2 FYNNEI. The CDR3 DNA reads as TGTGCCAGCAGTGAGGGCGGCTTTTTCAGGGAGAAAGAGACCCAGTACTTC. Protein product: CASSEGGFFREKETQYF.

J is TRBJ1-5 and V is TRBV12-3 or TRBV12-4, with TRBD1 as a possible D gene (6 bases). The ends were cut back, 6 bases at V and 5 bases at J, with 17 bases in the middle. This CDR3 has 15 amino acids. CDR3 sequence: CASRLRTDRDQPQHF. The CDR3 DNA reads as TGTGCCAGCAGACTCAGGACAGATCGGGATCAGCCCCAGCATTTT.

This clonotype has a handful of counts. V is TRBV25-1 and J is TRBJ1-4; D uncertain. The CDR3 contains 14 residues. Deletions cut 8 bases from V and 0 bases from J, with 10 bases between. Germline V gene sequence: CDR1 MGHDK, CDR2 SYGVNS. The CDR3 DNA sequence: TGTGCCAGCGGTTGGGGTGCAACTAATGAAAAACTGTTTTTT. Translating it yields CASGWGATNEKLFF. The entire variable domain, with the rest obtained from reference TRBV25-1 and TRBJ1-4, is as follows: EADIYQTPRYLVIGTGKKITLECSQTMGHDKMYWYQQDPGMELHLIHYSYGVNSTEKGDLSSESTVSRIRTEHFPLTLESARPSHTSQYLCASGWGATNEKLFFGSGTQLSVL.